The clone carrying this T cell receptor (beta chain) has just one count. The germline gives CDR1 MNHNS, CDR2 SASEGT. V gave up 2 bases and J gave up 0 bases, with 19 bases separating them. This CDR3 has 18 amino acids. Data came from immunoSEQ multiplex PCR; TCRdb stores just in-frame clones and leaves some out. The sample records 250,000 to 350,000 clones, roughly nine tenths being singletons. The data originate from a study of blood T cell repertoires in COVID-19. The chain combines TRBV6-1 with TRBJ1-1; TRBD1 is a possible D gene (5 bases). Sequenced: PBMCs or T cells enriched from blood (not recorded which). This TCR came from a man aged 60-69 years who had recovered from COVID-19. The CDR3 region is CASSEYWGEVRMNTEAFF. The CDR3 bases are TGTGCCAGCAGTGAATACTGGGGGGAAGTACGAATGAACACTGAAGCTTTCTTT.